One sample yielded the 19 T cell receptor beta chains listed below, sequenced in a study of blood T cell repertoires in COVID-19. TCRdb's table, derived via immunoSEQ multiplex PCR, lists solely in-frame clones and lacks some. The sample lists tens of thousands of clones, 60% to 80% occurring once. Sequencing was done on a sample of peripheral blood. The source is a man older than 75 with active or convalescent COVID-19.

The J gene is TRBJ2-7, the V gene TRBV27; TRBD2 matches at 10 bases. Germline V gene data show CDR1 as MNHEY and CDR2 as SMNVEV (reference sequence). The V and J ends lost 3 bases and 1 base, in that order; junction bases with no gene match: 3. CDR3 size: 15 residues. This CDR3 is CASSFKAGGSYEQYF. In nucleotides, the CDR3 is TGTGCCAGCAGTTTCAAAGCGGGGGGGTCCTACGAGCAGTACTTC.

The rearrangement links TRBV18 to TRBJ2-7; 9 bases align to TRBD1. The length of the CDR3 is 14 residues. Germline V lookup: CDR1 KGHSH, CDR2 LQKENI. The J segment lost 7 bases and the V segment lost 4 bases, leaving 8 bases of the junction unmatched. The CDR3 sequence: CASSRGQGLGEQYF. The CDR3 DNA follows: TGTGCCAGCTCACGGGGACAGGGACTGGGGGAGCAGTACTTC.

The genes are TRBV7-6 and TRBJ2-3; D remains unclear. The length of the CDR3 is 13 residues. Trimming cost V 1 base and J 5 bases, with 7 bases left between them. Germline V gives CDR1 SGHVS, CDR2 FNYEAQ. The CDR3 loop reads CASSLGALDTQYF. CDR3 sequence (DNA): TGTGCCAGCAGCTTAGGCGCCCTAGATACGCAGTATTTT.

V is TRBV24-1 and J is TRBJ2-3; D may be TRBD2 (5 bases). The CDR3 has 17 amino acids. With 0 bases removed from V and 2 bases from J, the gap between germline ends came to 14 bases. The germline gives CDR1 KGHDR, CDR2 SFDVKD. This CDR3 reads CATSDLSGASFTDTQYF. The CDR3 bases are TGTGCCACCAGTGATTTGAGCGGCGCCTCCTTCACAGATACGCAGTATTTT.

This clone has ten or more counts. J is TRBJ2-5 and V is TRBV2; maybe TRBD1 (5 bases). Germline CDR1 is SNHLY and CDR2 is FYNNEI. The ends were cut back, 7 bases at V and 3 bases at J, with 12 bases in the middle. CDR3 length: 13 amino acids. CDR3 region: CASKQDIKETQYF. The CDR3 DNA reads TGTGCCAGCAAACAGGACATTAAAGAGACCCAGTACTTC.

The CDR3 protein is CASSQDPGNTEAFF. CDR3 sequence (DNA): TGTGCCAGCAGCCAAGATCCGGGGAACACTGAAGCTTTCTTT. The chain recombines TRBV4-2 with TRBJ1-1; D unresolved. The CDR3 consists of 14 residues. With 0 bases removed from V and 1 base from J, the gap between germline ends came to 6 bases. Germline V gives CDR1 LGHNA, CDR2 YNFKEQ.

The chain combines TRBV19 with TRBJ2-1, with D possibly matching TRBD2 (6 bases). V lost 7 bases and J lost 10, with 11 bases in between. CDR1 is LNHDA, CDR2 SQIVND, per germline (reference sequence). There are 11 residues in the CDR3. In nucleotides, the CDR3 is TGTGCCAGTATAGCGGCGGGGGAGCAGTTCTTC. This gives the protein CASIAAGEQFF.

The CDR3 here is CAGTRTGGNYGYTF. DNA of the CDR3: TGTGCCGGGACCCGGACAGGGGGGAACTATGGCTACACCTTC. The chain joins TRBV30 to TRBJ1-2; 10 bases fit TRBD1. This CDR3 has 14 amino acids. V dropped 8 bases and J dropped 2; count of bases not matched to a gene: 8. The germline V gene encodes CDR1 GTSNPN and CDR2 SVGIG (reference sequence).

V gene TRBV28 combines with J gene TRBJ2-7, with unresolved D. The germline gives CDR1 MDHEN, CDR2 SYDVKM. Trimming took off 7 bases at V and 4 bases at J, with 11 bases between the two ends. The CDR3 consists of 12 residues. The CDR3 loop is CASKARDYEQYF. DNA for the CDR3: TGTGCCAGCAAAGCTCGAGATTACGAGCAGTACTTC. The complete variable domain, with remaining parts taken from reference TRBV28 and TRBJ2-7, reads DVKVTQSSRYLVKRTGEKVFLECVQDMDHENMFWYRQDPGLGLRLIYFSYDVKMKEKGDIPEGYSVSREKKERFSLILESASTNQTSMYLCASKARDYEQYFGPGTRLTVT.

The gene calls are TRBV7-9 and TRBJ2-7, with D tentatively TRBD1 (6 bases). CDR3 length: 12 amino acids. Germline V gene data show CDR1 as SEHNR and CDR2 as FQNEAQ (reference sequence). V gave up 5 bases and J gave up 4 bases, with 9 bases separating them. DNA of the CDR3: TGTGCCAGCAGCCTACAGGGTTACGAGCAGTACTTC. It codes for CASSLQGYEQYF.

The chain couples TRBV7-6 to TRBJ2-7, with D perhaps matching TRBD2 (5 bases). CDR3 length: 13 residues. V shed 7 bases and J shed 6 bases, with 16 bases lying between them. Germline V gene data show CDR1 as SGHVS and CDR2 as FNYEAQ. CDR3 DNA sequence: TGTGCCAGCACACCAGGCGAGGGAACCGAGCAGTACTTC. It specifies CASTPGEGTEQYF.

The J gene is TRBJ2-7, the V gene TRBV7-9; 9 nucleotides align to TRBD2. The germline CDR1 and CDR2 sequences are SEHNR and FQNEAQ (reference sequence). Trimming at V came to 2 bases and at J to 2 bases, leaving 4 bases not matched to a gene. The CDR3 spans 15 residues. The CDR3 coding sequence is TGTGCCAGCAGCTTAAGGCGGGAGGGGGCCTACGAGCAGTACTTC. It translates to CASSLRREGAYEQYF.

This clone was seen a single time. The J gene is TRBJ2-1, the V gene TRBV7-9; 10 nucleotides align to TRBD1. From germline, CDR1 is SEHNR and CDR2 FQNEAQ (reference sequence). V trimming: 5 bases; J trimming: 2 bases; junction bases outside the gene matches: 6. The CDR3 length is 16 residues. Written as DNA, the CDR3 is TGTGCCAGCAGCAGCCAGGACAGGGGGGCCTACAATGAGCAGTTCTTC. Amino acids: CASSSQDRGAYNEQFF.

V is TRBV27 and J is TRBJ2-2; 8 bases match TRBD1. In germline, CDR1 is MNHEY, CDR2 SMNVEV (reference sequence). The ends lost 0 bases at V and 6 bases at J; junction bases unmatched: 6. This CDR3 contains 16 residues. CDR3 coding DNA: TGTGCCAGCAGTTTATCACGACAGGGGTCGGCCGGGGAGCTGTTTTTT. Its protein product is CASSLSRQGSAGELFF.

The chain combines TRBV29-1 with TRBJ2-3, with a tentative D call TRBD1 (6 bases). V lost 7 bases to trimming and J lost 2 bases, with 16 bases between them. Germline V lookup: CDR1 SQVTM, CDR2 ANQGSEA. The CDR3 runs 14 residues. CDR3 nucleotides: TGCAGCGCCCTACAGGGTATAAACACAGATACGCAGTATTTT. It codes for CSALQGINTDTQYF.

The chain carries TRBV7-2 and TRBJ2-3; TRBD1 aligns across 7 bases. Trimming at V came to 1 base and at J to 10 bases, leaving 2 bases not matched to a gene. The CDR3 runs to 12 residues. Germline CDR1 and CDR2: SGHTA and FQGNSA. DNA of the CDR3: TGTGCCAGCAGCTTAGGGCAGGGGGCGCAGTATTTT. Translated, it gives CASSLGQGAQYF.

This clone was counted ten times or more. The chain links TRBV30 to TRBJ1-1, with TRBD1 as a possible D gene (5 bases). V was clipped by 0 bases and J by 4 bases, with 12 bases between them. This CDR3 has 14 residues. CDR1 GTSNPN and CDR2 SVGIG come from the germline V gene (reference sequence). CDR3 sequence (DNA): TGTGCCTGGAGTGTACCTTCCGGGGGCACTGAAGCTTTCTTT. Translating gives CAWSVPSGGTEAFF.

This CDR3 is CASSPGLAGNYEQYF. The CDR3 DNA follows: TGTGCCAGCAGTCCCGGACTAGCGGGAAACTACGAGCAGTACTTC. The rearrangement joins TRBV28 to TRBJ2-7; 12 bases match TRBD2. The CDR3 has 15 residues. Trimming cost V 5 bases and J 3 bases; bases outside gene matches: 5. CDR1 and CDR2 (germline): MDHEN, SYDVKM. Based on the CDR3 plus reference TRBV28 and TRBJ2-7, the full variable domain is DVKVTQSSRYLVKRTGEKVFLECVQDMDHENMFWYRQDPGLGLRLIYFSYDVKMKEKGDIPEGYSVSREKKERFSLILESASTNQTSMYLCASSPGLAGNYEQYFGPGTRLTVT.

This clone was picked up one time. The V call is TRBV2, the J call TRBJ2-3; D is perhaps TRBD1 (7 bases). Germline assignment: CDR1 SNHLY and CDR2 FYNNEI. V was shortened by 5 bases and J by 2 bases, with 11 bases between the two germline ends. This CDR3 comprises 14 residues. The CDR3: CASSFRGVTDTQYF. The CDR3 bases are TGTGCCAGCAGTTTCAGGGGGGTCACAGATACGCAGTATTTT.